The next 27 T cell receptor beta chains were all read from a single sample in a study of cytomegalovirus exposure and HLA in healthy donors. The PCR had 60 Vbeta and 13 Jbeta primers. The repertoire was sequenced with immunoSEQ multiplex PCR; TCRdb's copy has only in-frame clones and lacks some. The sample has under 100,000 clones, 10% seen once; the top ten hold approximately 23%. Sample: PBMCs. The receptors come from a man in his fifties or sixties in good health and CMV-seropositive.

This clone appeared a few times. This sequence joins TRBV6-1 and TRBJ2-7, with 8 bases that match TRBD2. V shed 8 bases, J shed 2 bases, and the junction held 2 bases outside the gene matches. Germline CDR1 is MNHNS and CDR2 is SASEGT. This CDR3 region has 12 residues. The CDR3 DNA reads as TGTGCCAGCGGGACTAGGACCTACGAGCAGTACTTC. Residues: CASGTRTYEQYF.

The CDR3 DNA follows: TGTGCCAGCAGCTCGGGGATGCCCTACGAGCAGTACGTC. Its protein product is CASSSGMPYEQYV. This chain links TRBV7-9 with TRBJ2-7; D is possibly TRBD2 (5 bases). Germline-derived CDR1 and CDR2 are SEHNR and FQNEAQ (reference sequence). Trimming cost V 4 bases and J 2 bases, with 9 bases left between them. This CDR3 contains 13 residues.

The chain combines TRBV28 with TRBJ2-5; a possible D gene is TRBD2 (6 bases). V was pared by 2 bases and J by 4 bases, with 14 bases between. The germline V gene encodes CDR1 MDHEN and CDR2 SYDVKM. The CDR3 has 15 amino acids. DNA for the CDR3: TGTGCCAGCAGTTTAGCGGGGCCTTCTTTAGAGACCCAGTACTTC. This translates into CASSLAGPSLETQYF.

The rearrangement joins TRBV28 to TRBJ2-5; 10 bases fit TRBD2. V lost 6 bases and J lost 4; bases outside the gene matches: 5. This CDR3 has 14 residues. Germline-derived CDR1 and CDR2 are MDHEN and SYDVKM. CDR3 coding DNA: TGTGCCAGCAGGAGCGGGGGGGCCGGAGAGACCCAGTACTTC. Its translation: CASRSGGAGETQYF.

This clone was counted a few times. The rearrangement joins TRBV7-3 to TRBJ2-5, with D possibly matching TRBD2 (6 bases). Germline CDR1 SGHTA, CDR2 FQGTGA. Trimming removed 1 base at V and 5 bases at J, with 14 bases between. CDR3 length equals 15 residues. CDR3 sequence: CASSLIGGVEETQYF. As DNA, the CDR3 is TGTGCCAGCAGCTTAATCGGAGGGGTAGAGGAGACCCAGTACTTC.

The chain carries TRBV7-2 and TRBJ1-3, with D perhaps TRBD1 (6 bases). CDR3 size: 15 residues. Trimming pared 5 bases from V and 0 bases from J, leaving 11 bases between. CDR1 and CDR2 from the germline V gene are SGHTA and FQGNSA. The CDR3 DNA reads TGTGCCAGCAGCCGAGACAGGTTCTCTGGAAACACCATATATTTT. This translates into CASSRDRFSGNTIYF.

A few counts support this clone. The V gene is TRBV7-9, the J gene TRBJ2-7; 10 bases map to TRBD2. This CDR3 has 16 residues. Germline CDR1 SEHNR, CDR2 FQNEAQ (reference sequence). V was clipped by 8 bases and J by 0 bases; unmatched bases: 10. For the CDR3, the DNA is TGTGCCAGCGAGGGGGTAGCGGGGGGAAACTCCTACGAGCAGTACGTC. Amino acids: CASEGVAGGNSYEQYV.

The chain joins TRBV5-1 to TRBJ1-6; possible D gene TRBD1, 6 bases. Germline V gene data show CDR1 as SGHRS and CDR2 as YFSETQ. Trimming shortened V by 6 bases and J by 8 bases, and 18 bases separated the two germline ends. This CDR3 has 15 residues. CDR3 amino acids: CASTADSLYDSPLHF. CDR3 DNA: TGCGCCAGCACAGCGGACAGTTTATATGATTCACCCCTCCACTTT.

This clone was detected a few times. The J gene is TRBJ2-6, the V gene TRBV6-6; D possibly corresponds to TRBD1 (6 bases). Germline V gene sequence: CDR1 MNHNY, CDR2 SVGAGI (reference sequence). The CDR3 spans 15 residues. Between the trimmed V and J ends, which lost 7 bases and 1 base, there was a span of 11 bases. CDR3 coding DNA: TGTGCCAGCACCTCCGACAGGTCTGGGGCCAACGTCCTGACTTTC. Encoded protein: CASTSDRSGANVLTF.

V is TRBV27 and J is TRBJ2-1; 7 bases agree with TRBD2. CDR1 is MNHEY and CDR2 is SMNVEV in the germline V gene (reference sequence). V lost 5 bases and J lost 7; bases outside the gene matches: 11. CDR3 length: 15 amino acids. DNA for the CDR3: TGTGCCAGCAGTCTCCGGGGGGATGTTTCAAATGAGCAGTTCTTC. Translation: CASSLRGDVSNEQFF.

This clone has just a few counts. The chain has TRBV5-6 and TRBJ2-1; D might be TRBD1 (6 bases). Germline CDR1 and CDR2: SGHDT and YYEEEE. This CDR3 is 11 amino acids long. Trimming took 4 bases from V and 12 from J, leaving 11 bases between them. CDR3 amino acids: CASSVQGRQFF. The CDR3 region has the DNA TGTGCCAGCAGCGTCCAGGGGAGGCAGTTCTTC.

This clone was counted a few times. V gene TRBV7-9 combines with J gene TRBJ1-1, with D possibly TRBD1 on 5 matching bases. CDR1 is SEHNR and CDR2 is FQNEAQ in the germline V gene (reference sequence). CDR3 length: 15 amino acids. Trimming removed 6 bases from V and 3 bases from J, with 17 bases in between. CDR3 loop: CASREAGRRDTEAFF. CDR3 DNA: TGTGCCAGCAGGGAGGCAGGGAGGAGGGACACTGAAGCTTTCTTT.

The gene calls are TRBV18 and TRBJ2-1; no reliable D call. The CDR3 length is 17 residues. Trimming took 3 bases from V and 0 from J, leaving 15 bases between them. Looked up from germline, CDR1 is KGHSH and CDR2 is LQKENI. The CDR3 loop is CASSPAGGGSSYNEQFF. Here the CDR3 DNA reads TGTGCCAGCTCACCTGCCGGCGGCGGCAGCTCCTACAATGAGCAGTTCTTC.

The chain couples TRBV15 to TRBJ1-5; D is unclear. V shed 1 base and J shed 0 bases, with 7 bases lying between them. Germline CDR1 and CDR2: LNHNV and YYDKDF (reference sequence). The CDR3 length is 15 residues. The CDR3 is CATSRGRASNQPQHF. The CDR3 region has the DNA TGTGCCACCAGCAGAGGGAGGGCTAGCAATCAGCCCCAGCATTTT. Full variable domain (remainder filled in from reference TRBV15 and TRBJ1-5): DAMVIQNPRYQVTQFGKPVTLSCSQTLNHNVMYWYQQKSSQAPKLLFHYYDKDFNNEADTPDNFQSRRPNTSFCFLDIRSPGLGDTAMYLCATSRGRASNQPQHFGDGTRLSIL.

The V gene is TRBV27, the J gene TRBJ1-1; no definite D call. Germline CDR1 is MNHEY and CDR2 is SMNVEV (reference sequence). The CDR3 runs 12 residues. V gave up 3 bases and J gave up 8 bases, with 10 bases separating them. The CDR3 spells CASSFRNGEAFF. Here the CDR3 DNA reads TGTGCCAGCAGTTTTAGGAACGGGGAAGCTTTCTTT.

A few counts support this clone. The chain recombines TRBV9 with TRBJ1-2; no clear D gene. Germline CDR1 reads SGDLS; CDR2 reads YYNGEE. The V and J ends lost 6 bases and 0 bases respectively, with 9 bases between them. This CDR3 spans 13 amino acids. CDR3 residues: CASKQFANYGYTF. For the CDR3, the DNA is TGTGCCAGCAAACAATTCGCTAACTATGGCTACACCTTC.

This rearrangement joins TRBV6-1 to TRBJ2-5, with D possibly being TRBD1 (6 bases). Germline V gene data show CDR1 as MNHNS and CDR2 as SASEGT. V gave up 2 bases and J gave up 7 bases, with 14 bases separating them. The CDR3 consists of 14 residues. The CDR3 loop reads CASSESGAGVTQYF. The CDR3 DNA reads TGTGCCAGCAGTGAATCTGGGGCAGGGGTGACCCAGTACTTC.

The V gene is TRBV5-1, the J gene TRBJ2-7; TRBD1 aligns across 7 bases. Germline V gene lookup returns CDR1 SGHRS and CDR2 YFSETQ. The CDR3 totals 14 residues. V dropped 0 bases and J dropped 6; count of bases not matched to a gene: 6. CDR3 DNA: TGCGCCAGCAGCTTGGGGCAGGGGGTAGGCGAGCAGTACGTC. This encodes CASSLGQGVGEQYV.

The CDR3 DNA reads as TGTGCCAGCAGCCGGACTAGCGGGGGAAATACGCAGTATTTT. This codes for CASSRTSGGNTQYF. This chain links TRBV7-9 with TRBJ2-3; 13 bases fit TRBD2. Losses at the gene ends were 5 bases for V and 7 bases for J; bases not matched to a gene: 3. The CDR3 has 14 amino acids. Germline V gene lookup returns CDR1 SEHNR and CDR2 FQNEAQ (reference sequence).

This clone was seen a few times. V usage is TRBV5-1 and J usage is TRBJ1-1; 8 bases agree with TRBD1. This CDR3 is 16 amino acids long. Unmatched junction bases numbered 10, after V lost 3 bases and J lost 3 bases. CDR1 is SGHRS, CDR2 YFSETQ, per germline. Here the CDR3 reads CASSSRTGILDTEAFF. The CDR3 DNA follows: TGCGCCAGCAGCTCTAGGACAGGGATATTGGACACTGAAGCTTTCTTT.

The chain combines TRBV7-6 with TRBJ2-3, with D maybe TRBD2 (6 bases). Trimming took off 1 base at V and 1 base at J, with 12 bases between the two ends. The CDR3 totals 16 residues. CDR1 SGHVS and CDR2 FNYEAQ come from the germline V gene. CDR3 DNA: TGTGCCAGCAGCTTAGTACCAGCGGGTGGCACAGATACGCAGTATTTT. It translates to CASSLVPAGGTDTQYF.

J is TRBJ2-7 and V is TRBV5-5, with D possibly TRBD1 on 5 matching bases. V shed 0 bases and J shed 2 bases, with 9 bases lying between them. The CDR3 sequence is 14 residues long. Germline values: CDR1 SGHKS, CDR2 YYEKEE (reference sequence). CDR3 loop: CASSLEATAYEQYF. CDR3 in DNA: TGTGCCAGCAGCTTGGAGGCGACAGCCTACGAGCAGTACTTC.

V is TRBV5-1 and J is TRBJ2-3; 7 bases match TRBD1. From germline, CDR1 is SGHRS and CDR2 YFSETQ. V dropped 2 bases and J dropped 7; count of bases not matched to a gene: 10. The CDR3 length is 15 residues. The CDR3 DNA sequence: TGCGCCAGCAGCTTACTAGAGGGGGCCCCGAATACGCAGTATTTT. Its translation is CASSLLEGAPNTQYF. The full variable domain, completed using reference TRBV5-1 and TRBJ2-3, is KAGVTQTPRYLIKTRGQQVTLSCSPISGHRSVSWYQQTPGQGLQFLFEYFSETQRNKGNFPGRFSGRQFSNSRSEMNVSTLELGDSALYLCASSLLEGAPNTQYFGPGTRLTVL.

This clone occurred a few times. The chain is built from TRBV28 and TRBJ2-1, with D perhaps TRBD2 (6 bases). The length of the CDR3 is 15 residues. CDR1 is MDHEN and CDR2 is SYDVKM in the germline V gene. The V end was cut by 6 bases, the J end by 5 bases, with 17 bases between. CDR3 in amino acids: CASRLLGLANNEQFF. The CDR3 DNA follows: TGTGCCAGCAGACTCCTAGGGCTAGCGAACAATGAGCAGTTCTTC. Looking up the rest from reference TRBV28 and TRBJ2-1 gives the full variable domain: DVKVTQSSRYLVKRTGEKVFLECVQDMDHENMFWYRQDPGLGLRLIYFSYDVKMKEKGDIPEGYSVSREKKERFSLILESASTNQTSMYLCASRLLGLANNEQFFGPGTRLTVL.

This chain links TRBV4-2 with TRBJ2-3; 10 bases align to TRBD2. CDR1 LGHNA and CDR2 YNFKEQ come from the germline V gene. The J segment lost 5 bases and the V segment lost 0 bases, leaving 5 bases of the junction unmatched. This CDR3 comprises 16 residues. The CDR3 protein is CASSQEVQRGGDTQYF. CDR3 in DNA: TGTGCCAGCAGCCAAGAAGTCCAGCGGGGGGGAGATACGCAGTATTTT.

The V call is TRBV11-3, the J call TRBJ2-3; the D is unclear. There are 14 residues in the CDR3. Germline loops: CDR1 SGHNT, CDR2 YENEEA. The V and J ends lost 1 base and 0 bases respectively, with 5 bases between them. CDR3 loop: CASSLAGSTDTQYF. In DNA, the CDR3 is TGTGCCAGCAGCTTAGCCGGGAGCACAGATACGCAGTATTTT.

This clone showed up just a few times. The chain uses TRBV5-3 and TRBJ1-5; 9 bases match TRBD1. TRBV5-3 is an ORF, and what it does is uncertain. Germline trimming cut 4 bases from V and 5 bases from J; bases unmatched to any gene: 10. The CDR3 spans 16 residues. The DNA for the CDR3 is TGTGCCAGAAGCCCGCCGACAGGGGGAGGTCATCAGCCCCAGCATTTT. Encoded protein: CARSPPTGGGHQPQHF.